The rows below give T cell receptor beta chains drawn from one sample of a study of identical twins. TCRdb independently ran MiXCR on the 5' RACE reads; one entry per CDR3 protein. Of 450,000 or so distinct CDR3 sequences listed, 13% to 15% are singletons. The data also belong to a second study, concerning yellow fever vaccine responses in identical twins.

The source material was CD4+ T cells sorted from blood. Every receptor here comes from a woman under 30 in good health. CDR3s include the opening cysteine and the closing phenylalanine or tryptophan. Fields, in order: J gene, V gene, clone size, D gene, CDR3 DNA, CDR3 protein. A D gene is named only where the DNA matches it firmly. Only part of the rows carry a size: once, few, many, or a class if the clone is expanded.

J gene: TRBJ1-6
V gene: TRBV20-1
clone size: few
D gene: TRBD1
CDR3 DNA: TGCAGTGCTAGAGAAAGGACAGGACCAAATTCACCCCTCCACTTT
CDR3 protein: CSARERTGPNSPLHF

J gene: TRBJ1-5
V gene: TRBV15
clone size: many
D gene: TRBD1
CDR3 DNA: TGTGCCACCAGCAGAGGACAGGGCGGTGAGCCCCAGCATTTT
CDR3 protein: CATSRGQGGEPQHF

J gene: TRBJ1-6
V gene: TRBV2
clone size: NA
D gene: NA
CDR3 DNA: TGTGCCAGCAGAGGACAGTCACCCCTCCACTTT
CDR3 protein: CASRGQSPLHF

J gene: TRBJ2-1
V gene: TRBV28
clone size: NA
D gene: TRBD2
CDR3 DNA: TGTGCCAGCAAGAAGCGGGGGGGCGTCAATGAGCAGTTCTTC
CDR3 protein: CASKKRGGVNEQFF

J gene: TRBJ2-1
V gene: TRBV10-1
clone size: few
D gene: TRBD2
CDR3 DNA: TGCGCCAGCAAAGCGGGAGGAAGTAAGAATGAGCAGTTCTTC
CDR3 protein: CASKAGGSKNEQFF

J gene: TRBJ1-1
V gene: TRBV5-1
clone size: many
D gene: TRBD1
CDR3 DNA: TGCGCCAGCAGCGGAGGGACAGGGAACACTGAAGCTTTCTTT
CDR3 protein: CASSGGTGNTEAFF

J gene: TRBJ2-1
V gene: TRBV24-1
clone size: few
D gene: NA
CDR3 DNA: TGTGCCACCAGTAATCTCGACTATCCCTCCTACAATGAGCAGTTCTTC
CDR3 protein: CATSNLDYPSYNEQFF

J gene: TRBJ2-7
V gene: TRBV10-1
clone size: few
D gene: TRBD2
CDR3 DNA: TGCGCCAGCAGTTCAATCGGTCTAGCGGGGGCCCTGAACGAGCAGTACTTC
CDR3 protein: CASSSIGLAGALNEQYF

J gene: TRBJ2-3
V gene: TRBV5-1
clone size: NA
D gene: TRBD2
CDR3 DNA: TGCGCCAGCAGCTTACCAGCGGGAGGTGGAACAGATACGCAGTATTTT
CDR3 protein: CASSLPAGGGTDTQYF

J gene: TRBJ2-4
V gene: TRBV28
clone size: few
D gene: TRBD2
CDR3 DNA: TGTGCCAGCAGTCCCTCGACTAGCACCAAAAACATTCAGTACTTC
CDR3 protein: CASSPSTSTKNIQYF

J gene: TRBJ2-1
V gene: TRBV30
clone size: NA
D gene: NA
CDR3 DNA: TGTGCCTGGATGCTGCGAAACAATGAGCAGTTCTTC
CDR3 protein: CAWMLRNNEQFF

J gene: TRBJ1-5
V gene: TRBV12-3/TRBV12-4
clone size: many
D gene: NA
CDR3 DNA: TGTGCCAGCAGCCCCGCCCCCCGCGGGAAAGAGCCCCAGCATTTT
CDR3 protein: CASSPAPRGKEPQHF

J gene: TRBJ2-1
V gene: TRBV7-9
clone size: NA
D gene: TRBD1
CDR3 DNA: TGTGCCAGAGGAGGACAGGGGCAATACAATGAGCAGTTCTTC
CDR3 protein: CARGGQGQYNEQFF

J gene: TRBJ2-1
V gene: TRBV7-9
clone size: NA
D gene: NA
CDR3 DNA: TGTGCCAGCAGCTTGGGGGGGGGCATGCGAGATGAGCAGTTCTTC
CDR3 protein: CASSLGGGMRDEQFF

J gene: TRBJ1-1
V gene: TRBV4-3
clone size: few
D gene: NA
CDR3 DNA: TGCGCCAGCAGCCAAGAGTTGTCCAGAAACACTGAAGCTTTCTTT
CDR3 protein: CASSQELSRNTEAFF

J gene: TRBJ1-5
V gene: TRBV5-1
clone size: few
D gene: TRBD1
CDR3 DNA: TGCGCCAGCAGCTTGCGATGGGACAGGGGCAATCAGCCCCAGCATTTT
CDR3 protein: CASSLRWDRGNQPQHF

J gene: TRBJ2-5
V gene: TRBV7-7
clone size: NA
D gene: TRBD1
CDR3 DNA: TGTGCTAGCAGCGCCCGACAGGGCAAACAAGAGACCCAGTACTTC
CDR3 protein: CASSARQGKQETQYF

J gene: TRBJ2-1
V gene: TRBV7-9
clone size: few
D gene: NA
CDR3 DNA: TGTGCCAGCAGCTCAGGGGCGGGATCTGCTAACTACAATGAGCAGTTCTTC
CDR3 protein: CASSSGAGSANYNEQFF

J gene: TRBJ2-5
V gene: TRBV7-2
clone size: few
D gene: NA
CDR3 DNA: TGTGCCAGCAGCTTAGTGCCCAGCCAAGAGACCCAGTACTTC
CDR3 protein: CASSLVPSQETQYF

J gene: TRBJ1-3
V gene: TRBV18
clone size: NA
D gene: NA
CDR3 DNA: TGTGCCAGCTCACCGTTCCCTGGAAACACCATATATTTT
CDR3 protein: CASSPFPGNTIYF

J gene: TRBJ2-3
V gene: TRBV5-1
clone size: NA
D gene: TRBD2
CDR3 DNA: TGCGCCAGCAAGCGATTGGCGGGGGAGAGCACAGATACGCAGTATTTT
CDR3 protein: CASKRLAGESTDTQYF

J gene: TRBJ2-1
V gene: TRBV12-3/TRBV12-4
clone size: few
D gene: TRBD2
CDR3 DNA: TGTGCCAGCAGTCCCCGGACTAGCGGGAGTGGGGATGAGCAGTTCTTC
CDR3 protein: CASSPRTSGSGDEQFF

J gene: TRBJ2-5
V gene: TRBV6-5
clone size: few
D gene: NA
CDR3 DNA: TGTGCCAGCAGTTACTCGTGGGGAAAGGAAGAGACCCAGTACTTC
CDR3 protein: CASSYSWGKEETQYF

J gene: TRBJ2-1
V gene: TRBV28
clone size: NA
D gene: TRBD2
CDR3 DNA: TGTGCCAGCAGTTCCCCGTCCCTCAGACTAGCGGGGGCCAAGGTGAATGAGCAGTTCTTC
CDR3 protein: CASSSPSLRLAGAKVNEQFF

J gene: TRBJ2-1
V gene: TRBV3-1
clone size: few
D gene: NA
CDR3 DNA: TGTGCCAGCAGCCAAGACTGGGGGCGGCAGTTCTTC
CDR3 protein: CASSQDWGRQFF

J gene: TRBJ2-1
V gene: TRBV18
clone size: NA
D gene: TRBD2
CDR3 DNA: TGTGCCAGCTCACCTCACCACATACTAGCGGGGGGACCAGCTGAGCAGTTCTTC
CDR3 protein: CASSPHHILAGGPAEQFF

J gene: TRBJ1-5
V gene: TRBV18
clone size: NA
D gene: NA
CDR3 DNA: TGTGCCAGCTCACCACGGGGGCTTGTGGATCAGCCCCAGCATTTT
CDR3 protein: CASSPRGLVDQPQHF

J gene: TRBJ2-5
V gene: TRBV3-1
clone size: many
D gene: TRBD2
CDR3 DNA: TGTGCCAGTTCCGCAGGGGGACTAGCGCAAGAGACCCAGTACTTC
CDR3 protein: CASSAGGLAQETQYF

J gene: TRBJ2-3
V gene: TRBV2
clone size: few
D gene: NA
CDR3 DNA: TGTGCCAGCAGAGAGGGATATCAAGATACGCAGTATTTT
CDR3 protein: CASREGYQDTQYF

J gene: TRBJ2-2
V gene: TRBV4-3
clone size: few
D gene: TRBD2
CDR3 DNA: TGCGCCAGCAGCAAACTAGCGGGAGGGGTCGACGCGAACACCGGGGAGCTGTTTTTT
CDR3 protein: CASSKLAGGVDANTGELFF

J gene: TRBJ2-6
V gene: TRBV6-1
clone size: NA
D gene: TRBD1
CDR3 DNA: TGTGCCAGCAGCGACAGGGACTCTGGGGCCAACGTCCTGACTTTC
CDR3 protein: CASSDRDSGANVLTF

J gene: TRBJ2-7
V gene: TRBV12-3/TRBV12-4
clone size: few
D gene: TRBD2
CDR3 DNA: TGTGCCAGCAGTCAAGGGTCTAGCGGGAGCTACGAGCAGTACTTC
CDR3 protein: CASSQGSSGSYEQYF

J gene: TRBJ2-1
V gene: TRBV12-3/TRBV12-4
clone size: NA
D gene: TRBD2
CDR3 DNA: TGTGCCAGCAGCGCAGTGAATTTAGCGGGAGTGCATGATGAGCAGTTCTTC
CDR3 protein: CASSAVNLAGVHDEQFF

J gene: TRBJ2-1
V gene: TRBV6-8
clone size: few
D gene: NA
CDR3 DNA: TGTGCCAGCAGCCATAGGGATTTGAGCTCCTACAATGAGCAGTTCTTC
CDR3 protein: CASSHRDLSSYNEQFF

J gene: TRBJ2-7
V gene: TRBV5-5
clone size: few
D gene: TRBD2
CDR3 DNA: TGTGCCAGCAGCTTGAGCCTAGCGGTCTACGAGCAGTACTTC
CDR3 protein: CASSLSLAVYEQYF

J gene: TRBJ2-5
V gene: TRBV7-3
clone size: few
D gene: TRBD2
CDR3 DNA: TGTGCCAGCAGCTCGCAAGGACTAGTTCGAGAGACCCAGTACTTC
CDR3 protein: CASSSQGLVRETQYF

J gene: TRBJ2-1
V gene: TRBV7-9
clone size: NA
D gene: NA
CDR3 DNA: TGTGCCAGCAGCTTAGCAGTGACAGGACCTGACAATGAGCAGTTCTTC
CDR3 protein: CASSLAVTGPDNEQFF

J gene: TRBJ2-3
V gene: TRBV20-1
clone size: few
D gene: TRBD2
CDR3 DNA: TGCAGTGCTAGAGATCTGGCGGGAGCCATAGCGAATACGCAGTATTTT
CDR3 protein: CSARDLAGAIANTQYF

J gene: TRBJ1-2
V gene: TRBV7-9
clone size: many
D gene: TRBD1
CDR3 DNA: TGTGCCAGCAGCAACGAGGCGACAGGGGCGAACACCTTC
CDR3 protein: CASSNEATGANTF

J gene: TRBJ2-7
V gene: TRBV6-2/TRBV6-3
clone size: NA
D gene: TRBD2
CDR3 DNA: TGTGCCAGCAGCCCCCGGGGACTAGCGGGCTCCTACGAGCAGTACTTC
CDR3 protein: CASSPRGLAGSYEQYF

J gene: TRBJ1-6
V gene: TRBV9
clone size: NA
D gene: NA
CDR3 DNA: TGTGCCAGCAGCGCTAAAATTAATTCACCCCTCCACTTT
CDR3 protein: CASSAKINSPLHF

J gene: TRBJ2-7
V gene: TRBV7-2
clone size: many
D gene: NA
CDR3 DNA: TGTGCCAGCAGCTTAAGCGACGAGCAGTACTTC
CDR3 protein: CASSLSDEQYF

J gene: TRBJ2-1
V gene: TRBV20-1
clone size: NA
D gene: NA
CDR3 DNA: TGCAGTGCTAGAGGAGAAGGGAGCTCCTACAATGAGCAGTTCTTC
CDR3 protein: CSARGEGSSYNEQFF

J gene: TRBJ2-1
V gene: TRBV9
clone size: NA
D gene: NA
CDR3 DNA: TGTGCCAGCAGTACGGCTAGCCGATCCCCCCAGCAGTTCTTC
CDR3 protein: CASSTASRSPQQFF

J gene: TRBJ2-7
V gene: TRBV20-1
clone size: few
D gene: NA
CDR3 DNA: TGCAGTGCTAGAGATTCGGGACACGTTGCCTACGAGCAGTACTTC
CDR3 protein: CSARDSGHVAYEQYF

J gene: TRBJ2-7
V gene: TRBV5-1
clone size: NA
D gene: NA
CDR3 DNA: TGCGCCAGCAGCTCAGGTCAGAACAGGCCTTCCTACGAGCAGTACTTC
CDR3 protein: CASSSGQNRPSYEQYF